A selection of T cell receptor beta chains follows, all from one sample in a study of OX40 agonist ivuxolimab in advanced cancers. The repertoire was sequenced with immunoSEQ multiplex PCR; TCRdb's copy has only in-frame clones and lacks some. This sample has more than 20,000 clones, with under 95% found just once. The material sequenced was CD4+ or CD8+ T cells sorted from blood, taken in a trial of the OX40 agonist ivuxolimab. These receptor sequences come from an adult with an advanced solid tumor such as melanoma, head and neck, liver or kidney cancer. The CDR3 runs from the conserved cysteine through the conserved F or W. A D gene is named only where the DNA matches it firmly. The size of a clone is reported for some rows only, either as once, few or many, or as a class for expanded clones.

clone size	D gene	J gene	V gene	CDR3 protein	CDR3 DNA
once	-	TRBJ2-3	TRBV2	CASSESMRGTDTQYF	TGTGCCAGCAGTGAAAGTATGCGGGGAACAGATACGCAGTATTTT
-	TRBD2	TRBJ2-3	TRBV30	CAWSVHGGAVTDTQYF	TGTGCCTGGAGTGTACACGGGGGGGCTGTCACAGATACGCAGTATTTT
-	-	TRBJ2-7	TRBV21-1	CASSERQCPYF	TGTGCCAGCAGCGAAAGACAGTGTCCCTACTTC
-	TRBD2	TRBJ2-5	TRBV5-4	CASSLWLAGGPHETQYF	TGTGCCAGCAGCCTATGGCTAGCGGGGGGACCTCACGAGACCCAGTACTTC
-	-	TRBJ1-2	TRBV2	CASSEAGAIYGYTF	TGTGCCAGCAGTGAGGCGGGGGCGATATATGGCTACACCTTC
-	TRBD2	TRBJ2-1	TRBV4-1	CASSHLAGGYNEQFF	TGCGCCAGCAGCCACCTAGCGGGGGGTTACAATGAGCAGTTCTTC
-	-	TRBJ1-1	TRBV28	CASSFAPGITEAFF	TGTGCCAGCAGTTTTGCGCCAGGTATCACTGAAGCTTTCTTT
-	-	TRBJ1-1	TRBV4-1	CASSQAHGSTEAFF	TGCGCCAGCAGCCAAGCCCACGGCAGCACTGAAGCTTTCTTT
-	TRBD2	TRBJ2-1	TRBV19	CASSRSGLAGGVRNEQFF	TGTGCCAGTAGCCGCTCGGGACTAGCGGGGGGAGTAAGGAATGAGCAGTTCTTC
-	TRBD1	TRBJ2-7	TRBV13	CASSSARDRGDEQYF	TGTGCCAGCAGCTCCGCCCGGGACAGGGGGGACGAGCAGTACTTC
-	-	TRBJ1-3	TRBV6-1	CASSEFLNKGTSGNTIYF	TGTGCCAGCAGTGAATTTCTTAATAAGGGTACTTCTGGAAACACCATATATTTT
-	-	TRBJ2-3	TRBV7-8	CASRRLAHRGTDTQYF	TGTGCCAGCAGACGACTAGCCCACAGGGGCACAGATACGCAGTATTTT
-	TRBD1	TRBJ1-1	TRBV30	CAWSVDRGPHPAFF	TGTGCCTGGAGTGTAGACAGGGGGCCTCACCCGGCTTTCTTT
-	-	TRBJ1-5	TRBV6-1	CASSERSNQPQHF	TGTGCCAGCAGTGAACGCAGCAATCAGCCCCAGCATTTT
-	TRBD1	TRBJ2-3	TRBV5-1	CASSWDRTDTQYF	TGCGCCAGCAGCTGGGACAGGACAGATACGCAGTATTTT